A selection of T cell receptor beta chains follows, all from one sample in a study of shared clonotypes between healthy human individuals. Only in-frame clones appear in the TCRdb table, and some are missing; sequencing was by immunoSEQ multiplex PCR. This sample has fewer than 2.5 million clones, with 93% found just once. The sequencing sample was made of naive CD4+ T cells from PBMCs. The receptors were gathered from a man between 18 and 29 years old in good health. Some clones in this sample may be carry-over from other donors' samples. The CDR3 runs from the conserved cysteine through the conserved F or W. Each record gives: CDR3 protein, CDR3 DNA, D gene, V gene, CDR3 length, J gene, clone size. A D gene is named only where the DNA matches it firmly. Expanded clones get a size class; other rows say once, few or many, or leave the size out.

CASSLAGRGEKLFF | TGTGCCAGCAGCTTAGCTGGTAGGGGTGAAAAACTGTTTTTT | - | TRBV11-2 | 14 | TRBJ1-4 | -
CASSLVGTNTEAFF | TGTGCCAGCAGCTTAGTCGGTACAAACACTGAAGCTTTCTTT | - | TRBV7-6 | 14 | TRBJ1-1 | -
CAWNPGVDTGELFF | TGTGCCTGGAACCCAGGGGTGGACACCGGGGAGCTGTTTTTT | - | TRBV30 | 14 | TRBJ2-2 | -
CASALDGNTIYF | TGTGCCAGCGCCCTGGATGGAAACACCATATATTTT | - | TRBV2 | 12 | TRBJ1-3 | few
CASSDRDASQWYEQYF | TGTGCCAGCAGTGACCGGGACGCCAGCCAATGGTACGAGCAGTACTTC | - | TRBV6-1 | 16 | TRBJ2-7 | -
CASSLRDRWKSGELFF | TGTGCCAGCAGCTTACGGGACAGGTGGAAGTCCGGGGAGCTGTTTTTT | TRBD1 | TRBV11-3 | 16 | TRBJ2-2 | -
CASSTTPRGQGMVQPQHF | TGTGCCAGCAGCACAACACCTCGGGGACAGGGGATGGTACAGCCCCAGCATTTT | TRBD1 | TRBV28 | 18 | TRBJ1-5 | -
CSASTAYEQYF | TGCAGTGCTAGTACGGCCTACGAGCAGTACTTC | - | TRBV20-1 | 11 | TRBJ2-7 | -
CASSLEVWETQYF | TGCGCCAGCAGCTTGGAAGTGTGGGAGACCCAGTACTTC | - | TRBV5-1 | 13 | TRBJ2-5 | -
CASREAGGINQPQHF | TGTGCCAGTAGGGAGGCAGGGGGTATAAATCAGCCCCAGCATTTT | TRBD1 | TRBV19 | 15 | TRBJ1-5 | -
CASHKAGGHTGELFF | TGTGCCAGCCACAAGGCGGGAGGACACACCGGGGAGCTGTTTTTT | TRBD2 | TRBV28 | 15 | TRBJ2-2 | -
CASSQQGSPEAFF | TGTGCCAGCAGCCAACAGGGGTCGCCTGAAGCTTTCTTT | TRBD1 | TRBV9 | 13 | TRBJ1-1 | few
CASSQAVSGEGDGYTF | TGCGCCAGCAGCCAAGCGGTCTCGGGGGAAGGGGATGGCTACACCTTC | - | TRBV4-3 | 16 | TRBJ1-2 | -
CASSPGQGANTIYF | TGTGCCAGCAGCCCCGGACAGGGCGCAAACACCATATATTTT | TRBD1 | TRBV7-9 | 14 | TRBJ1-3 | -
CASSETGAGNTIYF | TGTGCCAGCAGCGAAACAGGGGCCGGAAACACCATATATTTT | TRBD1 | TRBV7-2 | 14 | TRBJ1-3 | -
CASSPQWSSGNTIYF | TGTGCCAGCTCACCCCAGTGGAGCTCTGGAAACACCATATATTTT | - | TRBV18 | 15 | TRBJ1-3 | -
CASSWTGRLGDTIYF | TGTGCCAGCAGTTGGACAGGGAGGTTAGGGGACACCATATATTTT | TRBD1 | TRBV28 | 15 | TRBJ1-3 | -
CASSPLAGGEETQYF | TGTGCCAGCAGCCCCTTAGCGGGAGGGGAAGAGACCCAGTACTTC | TRBD2 | TRBV5-5 | 15 | TRBJ2-5 | -
CATSRELAVPYEQYF | TGTGCCACCAGCAGAGAGCTAGCGGTACCCTACGAGCAGTACTTC | TRBD2 | TRBV15 | 15 | TRBJ2-7 | once
CASSPETSGVYEQYF | TGTGCCAGCTCACCGGAGACTAGCGGAGTATACGAGCAGTACTTC | TRBD2 | TRBV18 | 15 | TRBJ2-7 | -
CASSSPSSRTSYKTQYF | TGTGCCAGCAGTAGCCCTTCCTCACGGACTAGCTACAAGACCCAGTACTTC | TRBD2 | TRBV28 | 17 | TRBJ2-5 | -
CAIRSNPNTEAFF | TGTGCCATCAGATCAAACCCGAACACTGAAGCTTTCTTT | - | TRBV10-3 | 13 | TRBJ1-1 | -
CSGLRGGPEAFF | TGCAGCGGGCTTCGGGGGGGCCCTGAAGCTTTCTTT | - | TRBV29-1 | 12 | TRBJ1-1 | once
CASSLSGTGKTYEQYF | TGTGCCAGCAGTTTATCTGGGACAGGCAAAACCTACGAGCAGTACTTC | TRBD1 | TRBV27 | 16 | TRBJ2-7 | -
CASSLGLAGGNEQFF | TGTGCCAGCAGCTTAGGACTAGCGGGAGGAAATGAGCAGTTCTTC | TRBD2 | TRBV7-3 | 15 | TRBJ2-1 | -
CASSVEPLPYEQYF | TGTGCCAGCAGCGTAGAGCCTCTCCCCTACGAGCAGTACTTC | - | TRBV9 | 14 | TRBJ2-7 | -
CASSAEQGISYEQYF | TGTGCCAGCAGCGCCGAACAGGGGATCTCCTACGAGCAGTACTTC | TRBD1 | TRBV9 | 15 | TRBJ2-7 | -
CASSISGSATEQYF | TGCGCCAGCAGCATTAGCGGGAGTGCGACCGAGCAGTACTTC | TRBD2 | TRBV5-1 | 14 | TRBJ2-7 | -
CASRALGTESYEQYF | TGTGCCAGCAGGGCACTTGGGACAGAGTCCTACGAGCAGTACTTC | TRBD1 | TRBV27 | 15 | TRBJ2-7 | -
CASSLTDANYGYTF | TGTGCCAGCAGCCTGACGGACGCGAACTATGGCTACACCTTC | - | TRBV13 | 14 | TRBJ1-2 | -
CASSPPVPRGQNTEAFF | TGTGCCAGCTCACCACCAGTCCCCAGGGGCCAGAACACTGAAGCTTTCTTT | - | TRBV18 | 17 | TRBJ1-1 | -
CASSEIRGVGDTQYF | TGTGCCAGCAGTGAAATTAGAGGGGTGGGAGATACGCAGTATTTT | - | TRBV2 | 15 | TRBJ2-3 | -
CASSLLGHKTNTEAFF | TGTGCCAGCAGTTTACTTGGACACAAAACCAACACTGAAGCTTTCTTT | - | TRBV28 | 16 | TRBJ1-1 | -
CASTMGQGLNEQFF | TGTGCCAGCACTATGGGACAGGGTTTGAATGAGCAGTTCTTC | TRBD1 | TRBV6-1 | 14 | TRBJ2-1 | once
CASRGPSWVEAFF | TGTGCCAGCAGGGGGCCGTCTTGGGTTGAAGCTTTCTTT | - | TRBV6-1 | 13 | TRBJ1-1 | -
CASSPSGPSSYNEQFF | TGTGCCAGCTCACCGAGCGGTCCAAGCTCCTACAATGAGCAGTTCTTC | - | TRBV18 | 16 | TRBJ2-1 | few
CASSYYTDSRSQYF | TGTGCCAGCAGTTACTACACAGACAGCAGGTCCCAGTACTTC | - | TRBV6-5 | 14 | TRBJ2-5 | -